One sample yielded the 18 T cell receptor beta chains listed below, sequenced in a study of glioma-infiltrating T cells. The iRepertoire nested amplicon-rescue multiplex PCR amplified TCR alpha and beta CDR3s from RNA. Via MiXCR, TCRdb re-called the multiplex PCR reads, giving one row per CDR3 protein. The sample records about 190,000 distinct CDR3 sequences, 32% being singletons. Input material: glioma tissue, nonneoplastic brain tissue, or PBMCs (not recorded which). All receptors derive from a human donor with low-grade glioma or glioblastoma, undergoing nonglioma brain surgery, or in good health (not recorded which).

This clonotype has ten or more counts. The chain combines TRBV24-1 with TRBJ2-6; TRBD1 matches at 8 bases. Trimming at V came to 3 bases and at J to 4 bases, leaving 4 bases not matched to a gene. The germline CDR1 and CDR2 sequences are KGHDR and SFDVKD. The CDR3 runs to 16 residues. In DNA form, the CDR3 reads TGTGCCACCAGTGATCAGGGGGCGCGAGGGGCCAACGTCCTGACTTTC. This codes for CATSDQGARGANVLTF.

For this clonotype: It may be a read error: a sequence one base away is much more abundant. The chain combines TRBV7-2 with TRBJ2-2; a possible D gene is TRBD2 (5 bases). The CDR3 consists of 17 residues. V lost 1 base, J lost 1 base, and 13 bases lay in between. The germline CDR1 and CDR2 sequences are SGHTA and FQGNSA. CDR3: CASSLGESSLNTGELFF. As DNA, the CDR3 is TGTGCCAGCAGCTTAGGAGAGTCTAGCCTGAACACCGGGGAGCTGTTTTTT.

The table lists this clonotype with a count of one. This clone may be a read error of a much larger clone one base away. This CDR3 is missing its conserved last phenylalanine or tryptophan, likely due to a read error. The chain links TRBV29-1 to TRBJ2-7; D is perhaps TRBD2 (6 bases). Trimming shortened V by 4 bases and J by 5 bases, and 15 bases separated the two germline ends. CDR1 and CDR2 from the germline V gene are SQVTM and ANQGSEA. The CDR3 length is 13 residues. This CDR3 reads CSVVPGTFDEQYI. In DNA, the CDR3 is TGCAGCGTTGTGCCCGGGACTTTCGACGAGCAGTACATC.

This clonotype appeared many times. The chain uses TRBV20-1 and TRBJ2-5, with unresolved D. This CDR3 spans 14 amino acids. Per the germline V gene, CDR1 is DFQATT and CDR2 is SNEGSKA (reference sequence). Deletions cut 0 bases from V and 1 base from J, with 9 bases between. As DNA, the CDR3 is TGCAGTGCTAGAGATCCTAAGTTCCAAGAGACCCAGTACTTC. Encoded protein: CSARDPKFQETQYF.

This clonotype was found many times. The J gene is TRBJ2-5, the V gene TRBV6-1; D gene ambiguous. This CDR3 has 13 residues. Trimming left V 4 bases short and J 5 bases short, with 11 bases between. Germline assignment: CDR1 MNHNS and CDR2 SASEGT. CDR3 sequence (DNA): TGTGCCAGCAGTGCTGGACCTTCGGAGACCCAGTACTTC. This sequence encodes CASSAGPSETQYF.

The chain links TRBV29-1 to TRBJ1-5; 8 positions agree with TRBD1. Germline trimming cut 7 bases from V and 10 bases from J; bases unmatched to any gene: 12. Germline CDR1 and CDR2: SQVTM and ANQGSEA. This CDR3 comprises 13 residues. In DNA form, the CDR3 reads TGCAGCGCTGCCTCAGGGGGCGGTCATCCCCAGCATTTT. Its translation is CSAASGGGHPQHF.

This clonotype was detected ten times or more. This rearrangement joins TRBV20-1 to TRBJ2-7; perhaps D is TRBD1 or TRBD2 (5 bases each). CDR1 and CDR2 (germline): DFQATT, SNEGSKA (reference sequence). The germline V and J ends were trimmed by 1 base and 2 bases, with 12 bases remaining between them. The CDR3 sequence is 14 residues long. The CDR3 DNA sequence: TGCAGTGCTAGAGTGCCGGGGCAAACCTACGAGCAGTACTTC. Protein: CSARVPGQTYEQYF.

This clonotype was counted at least ten times. The chain couples TRBV28 to TRBJ2-3; 9 nucleotides match TRBD1. The germline CDR1 and CDR2 sequences are MDHEN and SYDVKM. CDR3 length equals 15 residues. V lost 4 bases and J lost 3; bases outside the gene matches: 5. This chain's CDR3 is CASSSGQGRTDTQYF. The CDR3 DNA is TGTGCCAGCAGTTCGGGACAGGGAAGGACAGATACGCAGTATTTT.

The V and J genes are TRBV5-6 and TRBJ2-1, with D possibly being TRBD2 (6 bases). The CDR3 contains 14 residues. V lost 4 bases, J lost 10 bases, and 18 bases lay in between. Germline assignment: CDR1 SGHDT and CDR2 YYEEEE. The DNA of the CDR3 is TGTGCCAGCAGCCCAGCAGCGTACCGGGGGGAGCAGTTCTTC. This gives the protein CASSPAAYRGEQFF.

The J gene is TRBJ2-1, the V gene TRBV6-2 or TRBV6-3; 11 positions agree with TRBD2. Losses at the gene ends were 5 bases for V and 7 bases for J; bases not matched to a gene: 7. CDR3 length: 15 residues. The germline V gene has CDR1 MNHEY and CDR2 SVGEGT. The CDR3: CASSTSSGRRNEQFF. The CDR3 DNA reads TGTGCCAGCAGTACCTCTAGCGGGAGGAGGAATGAGCAGTTCTTC.

The chain carries TRBV6-1 and TRBJ2-1; D may be TRBD1 (6 bases). Germline V gene lookup returns CDR1 MNHNS and CDR2 SASEGT. Trimming removed 2 bases at V and 0 bases at J, with 11 bases between. CDR3 size: 16 residues. CDR3 protein: CASSESRGSSYNEQFF. Here the CDR3 DNA reads TGTGCCAGCAGTGAATCTAGGGGGAGCTCCTACAATGAGCAGTTCTTC.

Ten or more counts support this clonotype. J is TRBJ1-5 and V is TRBV27; possible D gene TRBD1, 5 bases. The germline gives CDR1 MNHEY, CDR2 SMNVEV (reference sequence). This CDR3 comprises 17 residues. V was trimmed by 5 bases and J by 2 bases, leaving 19 bases between them. As DNA, the CDR3 is TGTGCCAGCAGTGCCGGGACGAGGCTCAGGGGCAATCAGCCCCAGCATTTT. Translation: CASSAGTRLRGNQPQHF.

This clonotype occurred many times. The CDR3 here is CASRIGQGDSEQFF. The CDR3, as DNA: TGTGCCAGCAGAATAGGACAGGGGGACAGTGAGCAGTTCTTC. This chain joins TRBV27 and TRBJ2-1; TRBD1 aligns across 10 bases. This CDR3 contains 14 residues. Germline-derived CDR1 and CDR2 are MNHEY and SMNVEV (reference sequence). The V and J ends lost 6 bases and 9 bases, in that order; junction bases with no gene match: 8.

The J gene is TRBJ2-4, the V gene TRBV29-1, with 8 bases lining up with TRBD1. The CDR3 contains 16 residues. V dropped 0 bases and J dropped 13; count of bases not matched to a gene: 17. Germline-derived CDR1 and CDR2 are SQVTM and ANQGSEA. CDR3 sequence reads: CSVEERRTGRNNEQYF. The CDR3 nucleotides are TGCAGCGTTGAAGAACGGCGGACAGGGAGAAACAATGAGCAGTACTTC.

The sample holds many counts of this clonotype. The gene calls are TRBV25-1 and TRBJ2-2; D gene uncertain. V was cut by 4 bases and J by 4 bases, with 4 bases left in between. This CDR3 region has 12 residues. Germline loops: CDR1 MGHDK, CDR2 SYGVNS. CDR3 protein: CASSVSTGELFF. The DNA of the CDR3 is TGTGCCAGCAGTGTTAGCACCGGGGAGCTGTTTTTT.

This clonotype was observed at least ten times. The chain combines TRBV20-1 with TRBJ2-3; D remains unclear. The ends were cut back, 0 bases at V and 0 bases at J, with 13 bases in the middle. The germline V gene encodes CDR1 DFQATT and CDR2 SNEGSKA (reference sequence). The CDR3 runs 16 residues. The CDR3 region has the DNA TGCAGTGCTAGAGATGCTATCCAGAGGAGCACAGATACGCAGTATTTT. It encodes CSARDAIQRSTDTQYF.

This clonotype was seen repeatedly, ten times or more. The chain combines TRBV20-1 with TRBJ2-7; TRBD1 agrees at 7 bases. Germline trimming cut 3 bases from V and 12 bases from J; bases unmatched to any gene: 11. The V gene's germline CDR1 is DFQATT and CDR2 SNEGSKA (reference sequence). The CDR3 has 12 residues. Written as DNA, the CDR3 is TGCAGTGCTAGTCCCAACAGACAGGGTGTGTACTTC. It yields the protein CSASPNRQGVYF.

Of note for this clonotype: A junction boundary mismatches the germline segment, possibly from a read error. V is TRBV20-1 and J is TRBJ1-5; tentative D call: TRBD1 (6 bases). CDR1 and CDR2 from the germline V gene are DFQATT and SNEGSKA (reference sequence). The CDR3 runs to 15 residues. CDR3 DNA sequence: TGCAGTGCCAGAGATCAACAGGGAGGCAATCAGCCCCATCATTTT. This codes for CSARDQQGGNQPHHF.